This T cell receptor beta chain is from a study of OX40 agonist ivuxolimab in advanced cancers. Overall study: Every 2 weeks, ivuxolimab was infused into the patients intravenously at between 0.01 and 10 mg/kg. Points from the study as a whole: Expanded peripheral T cells had an undetermined antigen specificity.

The CDR3 loop spans 18 amino acids. The germline gives CDR1 SGHTS, CDR2 YDEGEE. The ends lost 1 base at V and 5 bases at J; junction bases unmatched: 16. Profiled with immunoSEQ multiplex PCR; TCRdb holds only in-frame clones, not every one. The sample holds fewer than 85,000 clones, over 80% seen once. Remarks on this clone: Its antigen is still unknown.

With baseline, cycle 4 day 1, and cycle 7 day 1 as timepoints, blood was sampled. The input for sequencing was CD4+ or CD8+ T cells sorted from blood, taken in a trial of the OX40 agonist ivuxolimab. This TCR derives from an adult with an advanced solid tumor such as melanoma, head and neck, liver or kidney cancer. The chain joins TRBV5-8 to TRBJ2-5; 8 bases align to TRBD2. The CDR3 DNA follows: TGTGCCAGCAGCTTGATGAGGGGTAGCGGGGCTGCGGAGGAGACCCAGTACTTC. Translating gives CASSLMRGSGAAEETQYF. Using reference TRBV5-8 and TRBJ2-5 for the parts outside the CDR3, the full variable domain is EAGVTQSPTHLIKTRGQQATLRCSPISGHTSVYWYQQALGLGLQFLLWYDEGEERNRGNFPPRFSGRQFPNYSSELNVNALELEDSALYLCASSLMRGSGAAEETQYFGPGTRLLVL.